A selection of T cell receptor beta chains follows, all from one sample in a study of beta chain features in type 1 diabetes. Assay used: immunoSEQ multiplex PCR; TCRdb lists only in-frame clones, some missing. The sample contains more than 85,000 clones, roughly 40% of which appear only once. The sample comprised stem cell memory CD4+ T cells from blood. Receptors originate from a woman between 18 and 29 years old in good health. The CDR3 runs from the conserved cysteine through the conserved F or W. Each record gives: J gene, D gene, clone size, V gene, CDR3 DNA, CDR3 protein. The D gene is left open where the match is weak. Expanded clones get a size class; other rows say once, few or many, or leave the size out.

TRBJ2-7 TRBD2 once TRBV18 TGTGCCAGCTCACCATCTAGCGGGAGCGACGAGCAGTACTTC CASSPSSGSDEQYF
TRBJ2-5 TRBD2 . TRBV7-6 TGTGCCAGCAGCTTATCCGGACTAGCGGGAGGTGCTGAGACCCAGTACTTC CASSLSGLAGGAETQYF
TRBJ2-5 . . TRBV20-1 TGCAGTGCTAGAGAGGCGAGCGCCCAGTACTTC CSAREASAQYF
TRBJ2-5 TRBD1 few TRBV14 TGTGCCAGCAGCCCCCGGACAGGGAGGAAGACCCAGTACTTC CASSPRTGRKTQYF
TRBJ2-2 TRBD2 . TRBV2 TGTGCCAGCAGGGGACTAGCGGGAGCGGGGACCGGGGAGCTGTTTTTT CASRGLAGAGTGELFF
TRBJ2-7 . few TRBV18 TGTGCCAGCTCACCAGGTAATTCTTGGCTCTACGAGCAGTACTTC CASSPGNSWLYEQYF
TRBJ1-5 . . TRBV19 TGTGCCAGTAGTTCCGGGATCGGAAGCAATCAGCCCCAGCATTTT CASSSGIGSNQPQHF
TRBJ1-5 . few TRBV19 TGTGCCAGTAGTATGCAGGGACTTAGCAATCAGCCCCAGCATTTT CASSMQGLSNQPQHF
TRBJ2-5 . few TRBV5-1 TGCGCCAGCAGCTTTAGCGTCTCTGAGACCCAGTACTTC CASSFSVSETQYF
TRBJ1-1 . . TRBV6-1 TGTGCCAGCAGTGTCTTTGTCCTTGGGGCAGTTTCTGAAGCTTTCTTT CASSVFVLGAVSEAFF
TRBJ2-2 TRBD2 . TRBV28 TGTGCCAGCAGCCCCGGGGGGGTTTCACCCGGGGAGCTGTTTTTT CASSPGGVSPGELFF
TRBJ1-1 . . TRBV19 TGTGCCAGTAGGAGGGGAGGGAACACTGAAGCTTTCTTT CASRRGGNTEAFF
TRBJ1-1 . . TRBV14 TGTGCCAGCAGCCAATACAGGGCTTGGAACACTGAAGCTTTCTTT CASSQYRAWNTEAFF
TRBJ2-2 . . TRBV19 TGTGCCAGTAGCTTCCTGGGCAGGGGATCCGGGGAGCTGTTTTTT CASSFLGRGSGELFF
TRBJ2-1 TRBD2 . TRBV30 TGTGCCCTAGCGGTCGAATTCGGAATTGAGCAGTTCTTC CALAVEFGIEQFF
TRBJ1-2 . few TRBV19 TGTGCCAGTAGGGGCGGGTTCGGGGCTAACTATGGCTACACCTTC CASRGGFGANYGYTF
TRBJ2-7 . . TRBV4-1 TGCGCCAGCAGCCATTCATCCTACGAGCAGTACTTC CASSHSSYEQYF
TRBJ2-1 TRBD2 . TRBV5-1 TGCGCCAGCAGCTTCGGCGGGAGGGCGCGAAGTGAGCAGTTCTTC CASSFGGRARSEQFF
TRBJ2-7 TRBD1 . TRBV28 TGTGCCAGCACAGGGACAGCCACCTACGAGCAGTACTTC CASTGTATYEQYF
TRBJ1-6 . . TRBV28 TGTGCCAGCAGTTCCAGGAGGGAGGCACCCCTCCACTTT CASSSRREAPLHF
TRBJ2-5 . . TRBV7-6 TGTGCCAGCAGCTTAGTAGCGGCAATACAAGAGACCCAGTACTTC CASSLVAAIQETQYF
TRBJ2-6 . . TRBV7-3 TGTGCCAGCAGCTTTCGTCTCTCTGGGGCCAACGTCCTGACTTTC CASSFRLSGANVLTF
TRBJ2-7 TRBD2 . TRBV6-6 TGTGCCAGCAAGGGTATAGCGGGAGACCACGAGCAGTACTTC CASKGIAGDHEQYF
TRBJ1-5 . . TRBV28 TGTGCCAGTCAGGGTAACAGCAATCAGCCCCAGCATTTT CASQGNSNQPQHF
TRBJ2-7 TRBD1 . TRBV14 TGTGCCAGCAGCCCGATCGGGACAGGGGCCTACGAGCAGTACTTC CASSPIGTGAYEQYF
TRBJ2-7 TRBD1 . TRBV7-2 TGTGCCAGCAGCTTGATTCCGGGACAGGGGTTCTACGAGCAGTACTTC CASSLIPGQGFYEQYF
TRBJ2-7 . . TRBV9 TGTGCCAGCAGCGTAGCAAACTCTAACTACGAGCAGTACTTC CASSVANSNYEQYF
TRBJ2-7 TRBD2 . TRBV7-2 TGTGCCAGCAGGTCGGCGGGAGGGTACGAGCAGTACTTC CASRSAGGYEQYF
TRBJ2-3 TRBD1 . TRBV11-3 TGTGCCAGCAGCCCCGGGGGGACAGGGGGCAAAGATACGCAGTATTTT CASSPGGTGGKDTQYF
TRBJ2-3 TRBD2 few TRBV4-3 TGCGCCAGCAGCCTAGGGACTAGCGGTTTCACAGATACGCAGTATTTT CASSLGTSGFTDTQYF
TRBJ1-2 TRBD1 . TRBV7-2 TGTGCCAGCAGCTTAAGGCCCGGGACAGGGGGCGGGGGCGGCTACACCTTC CASSLRPGTGGGGGYTF
TRBJ1-1 . . TRBV5-1 TGCGCCAGCAGCTTGGCCGCTGGACGGGGCACTGAAGCTTTCTTT CASSLAAGRGTEAFF
TRBJ1-1 . . TRBV10-3 TGTGCCATCAGTTACAGGGCGAACACTGAAGCTTTCTTT CAISYRANTEAFF
TRBJ1-1 . . TRBV15 TGTGCCACCAGCCCCTCGGACAGAGAGAACACTGAAGCTTTCTTT CATSPSDRENTEAFF
TRBJ2-7 . . TRBV2 TGTGCCAGCAGTGAACGTAGAGGGAACGAGCAGTACTTC CASSERRGNEQYF
TRBJ2-3 TRBD2 . TRBV7-2 TGTGCCAGCAGCTCGCTTGGGGGGACTAGCGGGAGGCCCGATACGCAGTATTTT CASSSLGGTSGRPDTQYF
TRBJ2-7 TRBD2 . TRBV19 TGTGCCAGTAGTCCATCTATTCTAGCGGGAGCGTACTACGAGCAGTACTTC CASSPSILAGAYYEQYF